This TCR beta chain was profiled in a study of blood T cell repertoires in COVID-19. Study-wide context: Material from acute and convalescent COVID-19 was sourced from the United States, Italy and Spain. Sources were T cells, B-cell-depleted T cells, or PBMCs; the material itself was cDNA or gDNA.

In the original analysis: Nucleated cell counts were estimated from reference gene primer amplification. Profiled with immunoSEQ multiplex PCR; TCRdb holds only in-frame clones, not every one. V and J calls and clone size are as listed in that table; D and trimming were resolved from the DNA. The table has approximately 300,000 clones, 86% seen once. The length of the CDR3 is 15 residues. Trimming pared 7 bases from V and 1 base from J, leaving 16 bases between. Germline V lookup: CDR1 MDHEN, CDR2 SYDVKM. V usage is TRBV28 and J usage is TRBJ1-1; tentative D call: TRBD1 (6 bases). The receptor comes from a woman in her forties or fifties with acute or convalescent COVID-19. Sequencing was carried out using peripheral blood. The CDR3 here is CASTQGRAGNTEAFF. The CDR3 nucleotides are TGTGCCAGCACCCAGGGGAGGGCCGGGAACACTGAAGCTTTCTTT.